This TCR beta chain was sequenced in a study of blood T cell repertoires in COVID-19. Whole-study context: Samples of COVID-19 (acute and convalescent) were obtained from the United States, Italy and Spain. In each case, the material was cDNA or gDNA derived from T cells, B-cell-depleted T cells, or PBMCs.

Sequencing was performed with immunoSEQ multiplex PCR; in TCRdb, only in-frame clones are kept and a portion is missing. The table records around 79,000 clones, 83% of them present only once. The germline V and J ends were trimmed by 2 bases and 5 bases, with 18 bases remaining between them. Germline V gene lookup returns CDR1 SEHNR and CDR2 FQNEAQ (reference sequence). This CDR3 comprises 16 residues. The receptor's source is an older woman with acute or convalescent COVID-19. Source material: peripheral blood. This chain connects TRBV7-9 to TRBJ1-1; perhaps TRBD1 as D (5 bases). The CDR3 coding sequence is TGTGCCAGCAGCTTAAGGGGCGGGACGACGGGTACTGAAGCTTTCTTT. Residues: CASSLRGGTTGTEAFF. Full variable domain (remainder filled in from reference TRBV7-9 and TRBJ1-1): DTGVSQNPRHKITKRGQNVTFRCDPISEHNRLYWYRQTLGQGPEFLTYFQNEAQLEKSRLLSDRFSAERPKGSFSTLEIQRTEQGDSAMYLCASSLRGGTTGTEAFFGQGTRLTVV.